The 13 T cell receptor beta chains listed next were all sequenced from one sample in a study of PD-L1 blockade in urothelial cancer. Repertoires were generated with immunoSEQ multiplex PCR, while TCRdb's copy carries only in-frame clones and drops some. The table records 100,000 to 150,000 clones, more than 70% of them present only once. The time point: peripheral blood 6 weeks after treatment start. The specimen comprised PBMCs, sampled around atezolizumab (anti-PD-L1) treatment. These receptors all come from a man between 45 and 60 years old with urothelial cancer.

The chain has TRBV28 and TRBJ1-2, with 8 nucleotides matching TRBD1. The V segment lost 6 bases and the J segment 7 bases; nucleotides outside the gene matches: 16. The CDR3 consists of 16 residues. CDR1 MDHEN and CDR2 SYDVKM come from the germline V gene. The CDR3 region is CASSLLDGRQGLGYTF. The CDR3 nucleotides are TGTGCCAGCAGCCTCCTTGATGGTCGACAGGGGCTTGGCTACACCTTC.

This chain connects TRBV7-3 to TRBJ2-7; possible D gene TRBD1, 5 bases. The V gene's germline CDR1 is SGHTA and CDR2 FQGTGA. V lost 5 bases to trimming and J lost 6 bases, with 14 bases between them. CDR3 size: 13 residues. The CDR3 DNA follows: TGTGCCAGCAGCCGTGTTGCAGGGATCGAGCAGTACTTC. Translating gives CASSRVAGIEQYF.

This chain uses TRBV30 with TRBJ1-5; TRBD1 is a possible D gene (6 bases). This CDR3 spans 16 amino acids. Trimming shortened V by 3 bases and J by 2 bases, and 17 bases separated the two germline ends. Germline values: CDR1 GTSNPN, CDR2 SVGIG (reference sequence). CDR3 nucleotides: TGTGCCTGGAGAAACGCGGACAGCTTGGGCAATCAGCCCCAGCATTTT. The encoded protein is CAWRNADSLGNQPQHF.

The chain carries TRBV10-3 and TRBJ2-2; 7 nucleotides agree with TRBD2. Germline-derived CDR1 and CDR2 are ENHRY and SYGVKD. This CDR3 is built from 14 residues. V shed 3 bases and J 3 bases; nucleotides not matched to a gene: 1. For the CDR3, the DNA is TGTGCCATCAGTGACAGCGGGGACACCGGGGAGCTGTTTTTT. It translates to CAISDSGDTGELFF.

This rearrangement joins TRBV28 to TRBJ1-5, with a tentative D call TRBD1 (5 bases). Germline CDR1 MDHEN, CDR2 SYDVKM. CDR3 length equals 15 residues. V lost 8 bases, J lost 4 bases, and 18 bases lay in between. The CDR3, as DNA: TGTGCCAGCTACCCTGCCGGGGGGATAAATCAGCCCCAGCATTTT. Amino acids: CASYPAGGINQPQHF.

V and J are TRBV5-6 and TRBJ1-4, with D perhaps matching TRBD1 (6 bases). The CDR3 is 16 residues long. The germline gives CDR1 SGHDT, CDR2 YYEEEE. V was cut by 0 bases and J by 4 bases, with 13 bases left in between. CDR3 region: CASSLEGTTHNEKLFF. The CDR3 coding sequence is TGTGCCAGCAGCTTGGAAGGGACAACCCATAATGAAAAACTGTTTTTT.

V gene TRBV2 combines with J gene TRBJ2-5, with 11 nucleotides matching TRBD1. Trimming cost V 11 bases and J 5 bases; bases outside gene matches: 10. CDR3 length: 14 amino acids. Germline-derived CDR1 and CDR2 are SNHLY and FYNNEI. The CDR3 DNA sequence: TGTGCCGGTGAAGGACAGGGGGCACGGGAGACCCAGTACTTC. This gives the protein CAGEGQGARETQYF.

The CDR3 loop is CASSNAGGWSTDTQYF. The CDR3 DNA reads TGTGCCAGCAGTAACGCAGGGGGTTGGAGCACAGATACGCAGTATTTT. The chain recombines TRBV28 with TRBJ2-3; 7 bases agree with TRBD1. This CDR3 has 16 amino acids. Germline-derived CDR1 and CDR2 are MDHEN and SYDVKM. The J segment lost 0 bases and the V segment lost 5 bases, leaving 8 bases of the junction unmatched.

The chain is built from TRBV28 and TRBJ2-4; the match to TRBD2 covers 8 bases. The J segment lost 1 base and the V segment lost 6 bases, leaving 8 bases of the junction unmatched. Germline CDR1 reads MDHEN; CDR2 reads SYDVKM. The CDR3 spans 16 residues. Here the CDR3 reads CASRPGGGRAKNIQYF. DNA for the CDR3: TGTGCCAGCAGGCCGGGTGGCGGGAGGGCCAAAAACATTCAGTACTTC.

This clone was seen a handful of times. V is TRBV11-2 and J is TRBJ2-3; no clear D. The germline V gene has CDR1 SGHAT and CDR2 FQNNGV. V dropped 1 base and J dropped 2 bases, with 10 bases sitting between them. The CDR3 has 15 residues. CDR3 residues: CASSLAVLSTDTQYF. The CDR3 region has the DNA TGTGCCAGCAGCTTAGCAGTTCTCTCCACAGATACGCAGTATTTT.

This chain links TRBV2 with TRBJ1-1; a weak D match, TRBD1 (6 bases). Trimming pared 5 bases from V and 5 bases from J, leaving 15 bases between. The CDR3 consists of 14 residues. CDR1 is SNHLY and CDR2 is FYNNEI in the germline V gene. CDR3 nucleotides: TGTGCCAGCAGTCGTGAAAGGGGGGGGACTGAAGCTTTCTTT. Amino acids: CASSRERGGTEAFF.

The rearrangement joins TRBV19 to TRBJ2-1; TRBD1 matches at 7 bases. Germline trimming cut 8 bases from V and 6 bases from J; bases unmatched to any gene: 1. CDR1 is LNHDA, CDR2 SQIVND, per germline (reference sequence). The CDR3 contains 11 residues. CDR3 nucleotides: TGTGCCAGTGGGGACAGCAATGAGCAGTTCTTC. This encodes CASGDSNEQFF.

The chain has TRBV9 and TRBJ2-7; D ambiguous. CDR1 SGDLS and CDR2 YYNGEE come from the germline V gene. V was shortened by 4 bases and J by 0 bases, with 14 bases between the two germline ends. This CDR3 is 15 amino acids long. The chain's CDR3 is CASSMAAADSYEQYF. DNA for the CDR3: TGTGCCAGCAGCATGGCGGCGGCTGACTCCTACGAGCAGTACTTC.